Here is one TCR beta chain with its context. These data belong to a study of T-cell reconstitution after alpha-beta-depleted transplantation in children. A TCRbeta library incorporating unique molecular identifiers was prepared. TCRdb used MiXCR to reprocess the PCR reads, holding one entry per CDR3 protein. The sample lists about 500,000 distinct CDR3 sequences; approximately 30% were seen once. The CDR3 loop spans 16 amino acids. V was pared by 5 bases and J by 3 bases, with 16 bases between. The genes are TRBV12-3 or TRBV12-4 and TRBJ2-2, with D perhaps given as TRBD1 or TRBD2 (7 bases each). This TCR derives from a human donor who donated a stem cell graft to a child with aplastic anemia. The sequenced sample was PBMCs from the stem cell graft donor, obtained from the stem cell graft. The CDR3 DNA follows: TGTGCCAGCAGTCTCCGACAGGGAGGGTACACCGGGGAGCTGTTTTTT. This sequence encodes CASSLRQGGYTGELFF.